The 10 T cell receptor beta chains below come from one sample, sequenced in a study of tumor and adjacent non-tumor tissue in lung cancer. No cell sorting was done before RNA was extracted from the tissue. TCRbeta libraries were built with three rounds of nested PCR, modified from ARM-PCR. TCRdb redid the calling of the multiplex PCR reads with MiXCR, one entry per CDR3 protein. Of under 140,000 distinct CDR3 sequences in the sample, around 82% were seen once. Sequenced: lung tumor tissue. All receptors derive from a man between 65 and 80 years old with non-small cell lung cancer.

At least ten counts were recorded for this clonotype. This chain connects TRBV2 to TRBJ1-1; D possibly corresponds to TRBD1 (6 bases). V dropped 1 base and J dropped 5 bases, with 11 bases sitting between them. Germline assignment: CDR1 SNHLY and CDR2 FYNNEI. The CDR3 is 14 amino acids. CDR3: CASSEVRGRTEAFF. In DNA form, the CDR3 reads TGTGCCAGCAGTGAAGTCAGGGGCAGGACTGAAGCTTTCTTT.

J is TRBJ2-2 and V is TRBV4-2; maybe TRBD2 (7 bases). Deletions cut 4 bases from V and 4 bases from J, with 19 bases between. CDR3 size: 17 residues. Germline CDR1 and CDR2: LGHNA and YNFKEQ. This CDR3 reads CASSRYGRGASTGELFF. CDR3 coding DNA: TGTGCCAGCAGCCGGTATGGACGGGGGGCCAGCACCGGGGAGCTGTTTTTT.

Regarding this clonotype: This may arise from a read error, as a much more abundant clone is one base away. The V gene is TRBV12-3 or TRBV12-4, the J gene TRBJ2-1; D is undetermined. CDR3 length: 11 amino acids. Trimming took off 5 bases at V and 9 bases at J, with 8 bases between the two ends. CDR3 amino acids: CASSPRFEQFF. CDR3 nucleotide sequence: TGTGCCAGCAGTCCCCGTTTTGAGCAGTTCTTC.

On this clonotype itself: The germline gene is not matched at one end of the junction; a read error may be the cause. The chain combines TRBV4-3 with TRBJ2-3; D remains ambiguous. CDR3 length: 14 amino acids. Germline V gives CDR1 LGHNA, CDR2 YSLEER. CDR3 sequence: CASSQASSGYTQYF. CDR3 sequence (DNA): TGCGCCAGCAGTCAAGCTAGTTCCGGGTATACGCAGTATTTT.

The gene calls are TRBV29-1 and TRBJ1-2; D possibly corresponds to TRBD1 (6 bases). From germline, CDR1 is SQVTM and CDR2 ANQGSEA. CDR3 length equals 13 residues. CDR3 DNA sequence: TGCAGGGTTCTCCAGACAGGAGCCAATGGCTACACCTTC. Translating gives CRVLQTGANGYTF.

Regarding this clonotype: An end of the junction differs from the germline gene, which may be a read error. The rearrangement uses TRBV28 and TRBJ2-7; 9 nucleotides match TRBD1. CDR3 length equals 15 residues. Germline CDR1 MDHEN, CDR2 SYDVKM. The CDR3 bases are TGTGCCAGCATCGTTCCGAGACAGGGGGTCCACGAGCAATACTTC. Residues: CASIVPRQGVHEQYF. Full variable domain (rest looked up from reference TRBV28 and TRBJ2-7): DVKVTQSSRYLVKRTGEKVFLECVQDMDHENMFWYRQDPGLGLRLIYFSYDVKMKEKGDIPEGYSVSREKKERFSLILESASTNQTSMYLCASIVPRQGVHEQYFGPGTRLTVT.

A remark on this clonotype: One end of the junction does not line up with germline, which may come from a read error. J is TRBJ2-3 and V is TRBV10-3; 10 nucleotides line up with TRBD1. The germline V gene encodes CDR1 ENHRY and CDR2 SYGVKD. The CDR3 contains 14 residues. In nucleotides, the CDR3 is TGTGCCATCATGAGACAGGGGGCCCCAGATATGCAGTATTTT. Amino acid sequence: CAIMRQGAPDMQYF.

For this clonotype: In this CDR3 the conserved last residue, phenylalanine or tryptophan, is missing, so a read error is likely. Because the CDR3's place on the DNA is in doubt, the DNA is left out and the CDR3 is given as listed by TCRdb. V and J are TRBV4-2 and TRBJ2-2; the table gives TRBD2 as D, unverified against the DNA. Termini included, the CDR3 measures 17 amino acids. The germline V gene has CDR1 LGHNA and CDR2 YNFKEQ. The CDR3 here is CASSQERLAGDTGKLFS.

Concerning this clonotype: The germline gene is not matched at one end of the junction; a read error may be the cause. The rearrangement joins TRBV12-5 to TRBJ1-3, with TRBD1 identical over 7 bases. Per the germline V gene, CDR1 is LGHNT and CDR2 is FRNRAP. The CDR3 contains 16 residues. The CDR3 sequence: CTSALGQVSSGNTIYF. The CDR3 DNA reads as TGTACTAGTGCTCTTGGACAGGTGTCCTCTGGAAACACCATATATTTT.

There are many counts of this clonotype. The CDR3 DNA is TGTGCCAGCAGCCCTCTTGGGGGTGAGCAGTTCTTC. Protein sequence: CASSPLGGEQFF. The J gene is TRBJ2-1, the V gene TRBV28; D could derive from TRBD1 or TRBD2 (5 bases each). The V end lost 6 bases, the J end lost 9 bases, and 12 bases lay between the germline ends. The CDR3 runs to 12 residues. Germline CDR1 and CDR2: MDHEN and SYDVKM.